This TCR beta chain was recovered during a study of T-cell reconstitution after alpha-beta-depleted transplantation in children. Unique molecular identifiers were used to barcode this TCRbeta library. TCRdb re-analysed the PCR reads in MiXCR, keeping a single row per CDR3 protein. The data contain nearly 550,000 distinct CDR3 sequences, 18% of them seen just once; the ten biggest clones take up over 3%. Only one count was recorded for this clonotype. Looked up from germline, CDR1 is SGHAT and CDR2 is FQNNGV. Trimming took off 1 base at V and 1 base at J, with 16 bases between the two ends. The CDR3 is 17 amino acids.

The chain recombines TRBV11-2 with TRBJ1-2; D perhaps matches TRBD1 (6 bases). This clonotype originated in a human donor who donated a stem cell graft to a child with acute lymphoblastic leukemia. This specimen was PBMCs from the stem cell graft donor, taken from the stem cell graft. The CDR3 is CASSLVQGRYINYGYTF. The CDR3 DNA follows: TGTGCCAGCAGCTTAGTGCAGGGGCGGTATATTAACTATGGCTACACCTTC.